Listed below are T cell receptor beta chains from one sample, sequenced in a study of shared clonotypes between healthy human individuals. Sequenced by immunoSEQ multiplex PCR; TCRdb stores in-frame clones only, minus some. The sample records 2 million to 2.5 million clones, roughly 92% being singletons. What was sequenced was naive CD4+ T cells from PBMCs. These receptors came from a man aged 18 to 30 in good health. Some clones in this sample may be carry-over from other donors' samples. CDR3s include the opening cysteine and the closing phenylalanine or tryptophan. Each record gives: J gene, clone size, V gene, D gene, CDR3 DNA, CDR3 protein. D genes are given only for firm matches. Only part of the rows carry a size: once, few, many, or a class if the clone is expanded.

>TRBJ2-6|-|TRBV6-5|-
TGTGCCAGCAGCCCCCGGGGAACTGGGGCCAACGTCCTGACTTTC
CASSPRGTGANVLTF
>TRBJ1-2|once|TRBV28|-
TGTGCCAGCAGAGTGGGCCTGGCCGGGAACTATGGCTACACCTTC
CASRVGLAGNYGYTF
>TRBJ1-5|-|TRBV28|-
TGTGCCAGCAGTTTTCGTCAGCCCCAGCATTTT
CASSFRQPQHF
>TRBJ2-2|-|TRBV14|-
TGTGCCAGCAGCCAGGGTTCAGGATCGAACACCGGGGAGCTGTTTTTT
CASSQGSGSNTGELFF
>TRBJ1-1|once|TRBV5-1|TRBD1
TGCGCCAGCAGCTTGGGGAGCACAGGGGGTAGGATGAACACTGAAGCTTTCTTT
CASSLGSTGGRMNTEAFF
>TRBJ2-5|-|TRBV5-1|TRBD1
TGCGCCAGCAGCGCGGGACAGGGAGGGGAGACCCAGTACTTC
CASSAGQGGETQYF
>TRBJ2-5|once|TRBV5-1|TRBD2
TGCGCCAGCAGCACCGGGGGTCTGGCGGGAGTACAAGAGACCCAGTACTTC
CASSTGGLAGVQETQYF
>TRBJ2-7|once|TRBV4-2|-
TGTGCCAGCAGCCAGCCGAAAGCGAGGTTTGCCTACGAGCAGTACTTC
CASSQPKARFAYEQYF
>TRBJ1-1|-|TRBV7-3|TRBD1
TGTGCCAGCAGCTTATCGGGACAGCTGAACACTGAAGCTTTCTTT
CASSLSGQLNTEAFF
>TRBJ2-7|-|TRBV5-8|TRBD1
TGTGCCAGTTCCCCAAGGACAGGGGTGTACGAGCAGTACTTC
CASSPRTGVYEQYF
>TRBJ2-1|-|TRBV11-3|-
TGTGCCAGCAGCTTAGATTTTGGGGGGTTAGGACCATCTTACAATGAGCAGTTCTTC
CASSLDFGGLGPSYNEQFF
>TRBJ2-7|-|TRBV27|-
TGTGCCAGCTCGGGTCGGTCCCTTAACTTCTACGAGCAGTACTTC
CASSGRSLNFYEQYF
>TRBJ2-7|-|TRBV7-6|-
TGTGCCAGTTCATCCCCCCTGGGTAGAGGTGGCGAGCAGTACTTC
CASSSPLGRGGEQYF
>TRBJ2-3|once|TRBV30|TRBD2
TGTGCCTGGAGTCAGGGGACTAGCGGGAGGGCGGCAGATACGCAGTATTTT
CAWSQGTSGRAADTQYF
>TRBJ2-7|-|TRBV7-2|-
TGTGCCAGCAGCTTAGACGTCAGGGCCACGTCGGCCTACGAGCAGTACTTC
CASSLDVRATSAYEQYF
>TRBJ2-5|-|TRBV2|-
TGTGCCAGCACCTTCTACGGGGCGGAAGAGACCCAGTACTTC
CASTFYGAEETQYF
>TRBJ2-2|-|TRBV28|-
TGTGCCAGCAGTTTCGTTTACGGGGCGAACACCGGGGAGCTGTTTTTT
CASSFVYGANTGELFF
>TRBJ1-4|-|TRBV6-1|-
TGTGCCAGCAGTGAAGCGCCGGGTTCGGGGGCGAGGGAAAAACTGTTTTTT
CASSEAPGSGAREKLFF
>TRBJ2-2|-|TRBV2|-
TGTGCCAGCAGTGAACTTCCCCCTAGCGCGAACACCGGGGAGCTGTTTTTT
CASSELPPSANTGELFF
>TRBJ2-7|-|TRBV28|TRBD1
TGTGCCAGCAGTAATACCGGGACAGGGTTCTACGAGCAGTACTTC
CASSNTGTGFYEQYF
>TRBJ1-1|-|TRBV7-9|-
TGTGCCAGCAGCTTACTGAGGGTTGGAACTGAAGCTTTCTTT
CASSLLRVGTEAFF
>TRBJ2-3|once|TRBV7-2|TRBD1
TGTGCCAGCAGCTTAGAGGGGACAGGGGGCGCAGATACGCAGTATTTT
CASSLEGTGGADTQYF
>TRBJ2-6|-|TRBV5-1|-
TGCGCCAGCAGCTTGCAGGGGACGGGGGCCAACGTCCTGACTTTC
CASSLQGTGANVLTF
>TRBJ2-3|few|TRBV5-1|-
TGCGCCAGCAGCTCCTCCACAGATACGCAGTATTTT
CASSSSTDTQYF
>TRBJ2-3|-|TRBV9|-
TGTGCCAGCAGCTCGACCTGGGAGCTACTAGGCGCGCAGTATTTT
CASSSTWELLGAQYF
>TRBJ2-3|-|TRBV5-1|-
TGCGCCAGCGACATCCGTGGAGACACAGATACGCAGTATTTT
CASDIRGDTDTQYF
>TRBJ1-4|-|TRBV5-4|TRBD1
TGTGCCAGCAGCTTGGGGACAGGGAGTGAAAAACTGTTTTTT
CASSLGTGSEKLFF
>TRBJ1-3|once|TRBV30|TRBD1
TGTGCCTGGAGTGTATTCGAGGGGGCTTTAGGTGGAAACACCATATATTTT
CAWSVFEGALGGNTIYF
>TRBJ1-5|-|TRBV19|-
TGTGCCAGTATGGGGGGGGCGTCAAATCAGCCCCAGCATTTT
CASMGGASNQPQHF
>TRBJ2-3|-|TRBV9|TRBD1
TGTGCCAGCAGCGTGGACAGGACAAGCACAGATACGCAGTATTTT
CASSVDRTSTDTQYF
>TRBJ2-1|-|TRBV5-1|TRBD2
TGCGCCAGCAGACCGGGACTAGCGGGAGTTGGGTCCTACAATGAGCAGTTCTTC
CASRPGLAGVGSYNEQFF
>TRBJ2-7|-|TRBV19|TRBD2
TGTGCCAGTACTCGCGGGAGGTACGACGAGCAGTACTTC
CASTRGRYDEQYF
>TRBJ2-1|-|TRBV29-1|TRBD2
TGCAGCGTTGAAGACGAGCGGGAGTTCTCCTACAATGAGCAGTTCTTC
CSVEDEREFSYNEQFF
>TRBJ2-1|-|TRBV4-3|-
TGCGCCAGCAGCCAAGATGGCGGGACCCCCGATGAGCAGTTCTTC
CASSQDGGTPDEQFF
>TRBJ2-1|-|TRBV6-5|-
TGTGCCAGCAGATTCACAGGCTACAATGAGCAGTTCTTC
CASRFTGYNEQFF
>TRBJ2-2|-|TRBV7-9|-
TGTGCCAGCAGCTTAGCACAGGGTAGTACCGGGGAGCTGTTTTTT
CASSLAQGSTGELFF
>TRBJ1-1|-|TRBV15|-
TGTGCCACCAGCAGAGCGCTCCCAGGCACTGAAGCTTTCTTT
CATSRALPGTEAFF
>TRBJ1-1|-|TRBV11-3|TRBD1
TGTGCCAGCAGCGCAGACAGGGCTGAAGCTTTCTTT
CASSADRAEAFF
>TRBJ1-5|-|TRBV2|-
TGTGCCAGCAGTGAAAGAGGCGGGGGTCAGCCCCAGCATTTT
CASSERGGGQPQHF
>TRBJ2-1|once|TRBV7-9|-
TGTGCCAGCAGCTTAGCGATTACCTACCCATACAATGAGCAGTTCTTC
CASSLAITYPYNEQFF
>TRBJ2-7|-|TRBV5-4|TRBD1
TGTGCCAGCAGCCGGTCCCCCCCCCGGGACAGCTCCTACGAGCAGTACTTC
CASSRSPPRDSSYEQYF
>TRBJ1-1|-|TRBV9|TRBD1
TGTGCCAGCAGCGTCGAGGACAGGGGGTACACTGAAGCTTTCTTT
CASSVEDRGYTEAFF
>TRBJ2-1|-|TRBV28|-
TGTGCCAGCAGTCTGTCTGACGGTTTTTACAATGAGCAGTTCTTC
CASSLSDGFYNEQFF
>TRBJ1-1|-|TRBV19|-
TGTGCCAGTAGTATCCCTCAGGGACGTAAGAACACTGAAGCTTTCTTT
CASSIPQGRKNTEAFF
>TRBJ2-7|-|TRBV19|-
TGTGCCAGTATGGCCGGGGACACTACCTACGAGCAGTACTTC
CASMAGDTTYEQYF
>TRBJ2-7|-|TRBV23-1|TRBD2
TGCGCCAGCAGTCAATCGCACGGGAGGCCCTACGAGCAGTACTTC
CASSQSHGRPYEQYF
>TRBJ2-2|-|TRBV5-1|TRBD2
TGCGCCAGCAGCTTGGCTAGCGGGAGGGCCACCGGGGAGCTGTTTTTT
CASSLASGRATGELFF
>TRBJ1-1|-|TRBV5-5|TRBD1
TGTGCCAGCAGCTCGACAGGGGCGAACACTGAAGCTTTCTTT
CASSSTGANTEAFF
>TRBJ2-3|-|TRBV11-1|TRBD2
TGTGCCAGCAGAAGGACTAGCGGGACGACAGATACGCAGTATTTT
CASRRTSGTTDTQYF
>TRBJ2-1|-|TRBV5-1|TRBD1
TGCGCCAGCAGCGACCCGACCGGGACAGGGGATTACGGTGAGCAGTTCTTC
CASSDPTGTGDYGEQFF
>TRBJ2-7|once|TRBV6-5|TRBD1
TGTGCCAGCAGTTCCCCGGGACAGGGCTACGAGCAGTACTTC
CASSSPGQGYEQYF
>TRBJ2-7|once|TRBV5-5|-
TGTGCCAGCAGCTTGGCCGCTCGAGGGCAGGACTTCCCTCTCGGGTACGAGCAGTACTTC
CASSLAARGQDFPLGYEQYF